Listed below are T cell receptor beta chains from one sample, sequenced in a study of blood T cell repertoires in COVID-19. Assay used: immunoSEQ multiplex PCR; TCRdb lists only in-frame clones, some missing. The repertoire includes tens of thousands of clones, almost 85% of them detected once, and 2.5% to 4% sits in the top ten. The sequencing sample was made of peripheral blood. All receptors derive from a man in his forties with acute or convalescent COVID-19. CDR3s include the opening cysteine and the closing phenylalanine or tryptophan. A D gene is named only where the DNA matches it firmly. Where a row states a size, it is once, few, many or the class of an expanded clone; other rows omit it.

TGTGCCTGGGGTGGGGGACTTAAAAACATTCAGTACTTC	CAWGGGLKNIQYF	TRBJ2-4	TRBV30	NA	NA
TGTGCCAGCAGTTTTCAAGTTGAGAATTCACCCCTCCACTTT	CASSFQVENSPLHF	TRBJ1-6	TRBV6-5	once	NA
TGCAGCGTTAGTCCGGGATGGACCGGGGAGCTGTTTTTT	CSVSPGWTGELFF	TRBJ2-2	TRBV29-1	few	NA
TGTGCCAGCAGCCCTACGGGAGCCGGGGAGCTGTTTTTT	CASSPTGAGELFF	TRBJ2-2	TRBV3-1/TRBV3-2	once	NA
TGTGCCAGCAGCGTAGAGGGAGGACTAGCGGCCTACAATGAGCAGTTCTTC	CASSVEGGLAAYNEQFF	TRBJ2-1	TRBV9	NA	TRBD2
TGTGCTAGTGGTTTCGGGATGAACACCGGGGAGCTGTTTTTT	CASGFGMNTGELFF	TRBJ2-2	TRBV12-5	NA	NA
TGTGCCAGCAGTCGGGAGGGGGCTTACACTGAAGCTTTCTTT	CASSREGAYTEAFF	TRBJ1-1	TRBV6-5	NA	TRBD1
TGTGCCAGCAGCTTAGCCACTCTAGGAAACACCATATATTTT	CASSLATLGNTIYF	TRBJ1-3	TRBV11-2	NA	NA
TGCGCCAGCAGCTTGGCCACGGGGACTACCCAGTACAATGAGCAGTTCTTC	CASSLATGTTQYNEQFF	TRBJ2-1	TRBV5-1	NA	TRBD2
TGTGCCTGGAATGCCCGGGATAGCGGGAGGAATGAGCAGTTCTTC	CAWNARDSGRNEQFF	TRBJ2-1	TRBV30	NA	TRBD2
TGTGCCAGCAGCGGGACAGAGAACACTGAAGCTTTCTTT	CASSGTENTEAFF	TRBJ1-1	TRBV11-2	NA	TRBD1
TGTGCCAGCAGTTCAGGATCCGAGCAGTACTTC	CASSSGSEQYF	TRBJ2-7	TRBV2	NA	NA
TGTGCCAGCGGCCAACTTGGGAGACCTGGGGAAAAACTGTTTTTT	CASGQLGRPGEKLFF	TRBJ1-4	TRBV7-9	NA	NA
TGTGCCTGGAGTTGGGGAGGGGCGGGTCAGCCCCAGCATTTT	CAWSWGGAGQPQHF	TRBJ1-5	TRBV30	NA	NA
TGTGCCAGCAGCACCTGGGGGCTTTATAACACTGAAGCTTTCTTT	CASSTWGLYNTEAFF	TRBJ1-1	TRBV7-9	NA	NA
TGTGCCAGCAGCCCAGGACAGGGAAGGCTTTTCTTT	CASSPGQGRLFF	TRBJ1-1	TRBV7-3	NA	TRBD1
TGTGCCAGCAGCCAAGATCGGTTACAGGGTCGCGGGGAGCTGTTTTTT	CASSQDRLQGRGELFF	TRBJ2-2	TRBV4-2	NA	NA
TGTGCCAGCAGCTTGGATTTAGAGGGCAGGGGCGTAACAGATACGCAGTATTTT	CASSLDLEGRGVTDTQYF	TRBJ2-3	TRBV11-2	NA	NA
TGTGCCTGGAGTAGGGACTATTTAACAGATACGCAGTATTTT	CAWSRDYLTDTQYF	TRBJ2-3	TRBV30	NA	TRBD2
TGTGCCAGCAGTTCATACCGTACGGAGGCTAAAGAGACCCAGTACTTC	CASSSYRTEAKETQYF	TRBJ2-5	TRBV5-4	NA	NA
TGTGCCAGCAGCTCCGCAGGAGGTCCATCTTATCAGCCCCAGCATTTT	CASSSAGGPSYQPQHF	TRBJ1-5	TRBV5-5	NA	NA
TGCAGTGCTAGTGTTAAGGACAGCTACAATCAGCCCCAGCATTTT	CSASVKDSYNQPQHF	TRBJ1-5	TRBV20-1	NA	NA
TGTGCCAGCAGCCAAGATGAGGGACAGCTTTCCTATGGCTACACCTTC	CASSQDEGQLSYGYTF	TRBJ1-2	TRBV3-1/TRBV3-2	NA	TRBD1
TGTGCCATCAGACAGGGATCCGGGGAGCTGTTTTTT	CAIRQGSGELFF	TRBJ2-2	TRBV10-3	NA	NA
TGTGCCAGTAGTGGGGAACGGACTAGCCACGGAGATACGCAGTATTTT	CASSGERTSHGDTQYF	TRBJ2-3	TRBV19	NA	TRBD2
TGCGCCAGCACCCCCGACAGGTCGGTCAATTCACCCCTCCACTTT	CASTPDRSVNSPLHF	TRBJ1-6	TRBV5-1	NA	NA
TGTGCCATCAGTCAGACGGACAGGATACAAGAGACCCAGTACTTC	CAISQTDRIQETQYF	TRBJ2-5	TRBV10-3	NA	TRBD1
TGTGCCAGCAGCCCAGGACAAGGATTAACCTACGAGCAGTACTTC	CASSPGQGLTYEQYF	TRBJ2-7	TRBV5-4	NA	NA
TGTGCCAGCAGTGCCGGGACAGGATACATGAACACTGAAGCTTTCTTT	CASSAGTGYMNTEAFF	TRBJ1-1	TRBV6-1	NA	TRBD1
TGTGCCAGCAGCACGACAGGGGCTCCCTTGGGCTACACCTTC	CASSTTGAPLGYTF	TRBJ1-2	TRBV5-4	NA	TRBD1
TGTGCCAGCAGCCCCCTGGGACAGGGGAACGGAAACACCATATATTTT	CASSPLGQGNGNTIYF	TRBJ1-3	TRBV2	few	TRBD1
TGCAGTGCTAGTCCCAGGGCCACCGAGCAGTACTTC	CSASPRATEQYF	TRBJ2-7	TRBV20-1	NA	NA
TGTGCCAGCAGCTTAGCTGGGACAGGCTCCTACAATGAGCAGTTCTTC	CASSLAGTGSYNEQFF	TRBJ2-1	TRBV7-2	once	TRBD1
TGTGCCAGCAGTGAACTAAACAATGAGCAGTTCTTC	CASSELNNEQFF	TRBJ2-1	TRBV6-1	NA	NA
TGCGCCAGCAGCCAAGATGTCACAGGGCCTGGTGGCTACACCTTC	CASSQDVTGPGGYTF	TRBJ1-2	TRBV4-1	NA	NA
TGTGCCAGCAGATGGGAAGGGGATTCGACTGAAGCTTTCTTT	CASRWEGDSTEAFF	TRBJ1-1	TRBV6-5	NA	NA
TGTGCCAGAAGCAGTTGTAGAGGCTACACCTTC	CARSSCRGYTF	TRBJ1-2	TRBV7-5	NA	NA
TGCGCCAGCAGCTTGCTAGCTAGCGCGAACACCGGGGAGCTGTTTTTT	CASSLLASANTGELFF	TRBJ2-2	TRBV5-1	NA	NA
TGTGCCAATACACCGGGATCCAATCCACAAATTAGCAATCAGCCCCAGCATTTT	CANTPGSNPQISNQPQHF	TRBJ1-5	TRBV7-9	NA	NA
TGTGCCAGCAGCTTAGCAACGCAGGGGGCGAGTGAGCAGTTCTTC	CASSLATQGASEQFF	TRBJ2-1	TRBV11-3	NA	TRBD1
TGTGCCAGCAGCTTGTTCGGTGGACAGCACAAAGCTTTCTTT	CASSLFGGQHKAFF	TRBJ1-1	TRBV5-4	NA	NA